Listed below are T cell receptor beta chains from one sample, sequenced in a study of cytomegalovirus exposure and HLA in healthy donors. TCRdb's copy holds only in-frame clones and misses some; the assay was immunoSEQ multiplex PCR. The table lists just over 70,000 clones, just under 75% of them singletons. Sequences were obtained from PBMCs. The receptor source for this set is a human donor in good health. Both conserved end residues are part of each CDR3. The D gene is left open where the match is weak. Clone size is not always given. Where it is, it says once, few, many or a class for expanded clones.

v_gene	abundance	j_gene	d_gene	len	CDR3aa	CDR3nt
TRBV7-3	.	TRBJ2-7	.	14	CASSPGLTTYEQYF	TGTGCCAGCAGCCCGGGACTTACTACCTACGAGCAGTACTTC
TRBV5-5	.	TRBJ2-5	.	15	CASSFYTGSEETQYF	TGTGCCAGCAGCTTTTACACTGGGAGTGAGGAGACCCAGTACTTC
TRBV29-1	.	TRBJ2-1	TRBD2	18	CSVEASGNYYYYYNEQFF	TGCAGCGTTGAGGCTAGCGGGAACTACTACTACTACTACAATGAGCAGTTCTTC
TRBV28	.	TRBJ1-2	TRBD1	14	CASSTRTGNYGYTF	TGTGCCAGCAGTACAAGGACAGGGAACTATGGCTACACCTTC
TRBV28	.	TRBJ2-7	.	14	CASSFRGASFEQYF	TGTGCCAGCAGTTTTCGGGGGGCTTCGTTCGAGCAGTACTTC
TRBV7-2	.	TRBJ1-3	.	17	CASSLALGGDSGNTIYF	TGTGCCAGCAGCTTAGCTTTGGGGGGAGATTCTGGAAACACCATATATTTT
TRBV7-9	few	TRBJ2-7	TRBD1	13	CASSWGQGYEQYF	TGTGCCAGCAGCTGGGGACAGGGTTACGAGCAGTACTTC
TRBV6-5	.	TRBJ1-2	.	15	CASSYGPGGLYGYTF	TGTGCCAGCAGTTACGGGCCCGGAGGCCTTTATGGCTACACCTTC
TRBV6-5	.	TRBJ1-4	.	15	CASSYRGGRGEKLFF	TGTGCCAGCAGTTACAGGGGGGGCAGGGGTGAAAAACTGTTTTTT
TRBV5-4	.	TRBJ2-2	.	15	CASSFQLGVNGELFF	TGTGCCAGCAGCTTCCAGCTAGGAGTAAACGGGGAGCTGTTTTTT
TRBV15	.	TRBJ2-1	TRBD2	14	CATSRVREGGEQFF	TGTGCCACCAGCAGAGTGCGGGAGGGCGGTGAGCAGTTCTTC
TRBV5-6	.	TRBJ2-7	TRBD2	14	CASSSPGLGHEQYF	TGTGCCAGCAGCTCTCCGGGACTAGGGCACGAGCAGTACTTC
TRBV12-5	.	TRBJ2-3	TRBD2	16	CASGSHSGAGRFTQYF	TGTGCTAGTGGTTCCCATAGCGGGGCAGGGAGATTTACGCAGTATTTT
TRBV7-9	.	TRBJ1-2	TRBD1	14	CASSLAEGAHGYTF	TGTGCCAGCAGCTTAGCGGAGGGGGCCCATGGCTACACCTTC
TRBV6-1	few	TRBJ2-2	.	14	CASSVVRVTGELFF	TGTGCCAGCAGTGTAGTCAGGGTCACCGGGGAGCTGTTTTTT
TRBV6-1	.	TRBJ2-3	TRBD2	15	CASSSLAGGLNTQYF	TGTGCCAGCAGTTCCTTAGCGGGAGGACTAAATACGCAGTATTTT
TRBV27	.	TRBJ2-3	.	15	CASSPTRAGTDTQYF	TGTGCCAGCAGTCCTACCCGCGCCGGCACAGATACGCAGTATTTT
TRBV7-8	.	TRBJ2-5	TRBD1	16	CASSFHRDRGQETQYF	TGTGCCAGCAGCTTTCACCGGGACAGGGGGCAAGAGACCCAGTACTTC
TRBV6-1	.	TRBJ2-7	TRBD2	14	CASAGGRAAYEQYF	TGTGCCAGTGCGGGGGGTCGGGCGGCCTACGAGCAGTACTTC
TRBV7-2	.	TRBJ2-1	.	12	CASSLSGNEQFF	TGTGCCAGCAGCTTATCGGGTAATGAGCAGTTCTTC
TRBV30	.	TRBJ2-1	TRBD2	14	CAWVLGGSYNEQFF	TGTGCCTGGGTTTTGGGGGGGTCATACAATGAGCAGTTCTTC
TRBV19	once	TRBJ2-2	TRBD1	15	CASSPRTGNTGELFF	TGTGCCAGTAGTCCGCGGACAGGGAACACCGGGGAGCTGTTTTTT